The 18 T cell receptor beta chains reported below all come from one sample, sequenced in a study of T cells after yellow fever vaccination. TCRdb independently ran MiXCR on the 5' RACE reads; one entry per CDR3 protein. The sample lists 50,000 to 65,000 distinct CDR3 sequences, less than 8.5% seen once, with around 24% in the top ten. Sequencing used CD8+ T cells not binding an NS4B(214-222) dextramer, sorted from PBMCs, obtained 45 days after the first yellow fever vaccination. The receptor source for this set is a young man who received the YFV17D yellow fever vaccine.

This clonotype showed up just a few times. This chain joins TRBV11-1 and TRBJ1-2; 8 bases align to TRBD1. The V and J ends lost 2 bases and 4 bases, in that order; junction bases with no gene match: 15. Germline values: CDR1 SGHAT, CDR2 FQDESV (reference sequence). The CDR3 length is 18 residues. The CDR3 coding sequence is TGTGCCAGCAGCTTAAGGGCAGGGGGCCCCGACAACCCCTATGGCTACACCTTC. It translates to CASSLRAGGPDNPYGYTF.

This clonotype was counted only a few times. The chain employs TRBV7-2 and TRBJ2-3; 8 nucleotides line up with TRBD2. Germline V CDR1 and CDR2: SGHTA, FQGNSA. CDR3 length equals 22 residues. Trimming cost V 2 bases and J 1 base; bases outside gene matches: 23. The CDR3 protein is CASSLFGFLQRAGAGGTDTQYF. In DNA, the CDR3 is TGTGCCAGCAGCTTATTCGGATTCCTGCAACGAGCGGGGGCTGGAGGCACAGATACGCAGTATTTT.

This clonotype showed up many times. The chain joins TRBV6-2 or TRBV6-3 to TRBJ2-6, with D perhaps given as TRBD1 or TRBD2 (5 bases each). From germline, CDR1 is MNHEY and CDR2 SVGEGT. This CDR3 has 16 amino acids. The V end lost 5 bases, the J end lost 0 bases, and 11 bases lay between the germline ends. CDR3: CASSRDAFSGANVLTF. As DNA, the CDR3 is TGTGCCAGCAGTAGGGACGCTTTCTCTGGGGCCAACGTCCTGACTTTC.

This clonotype was counted at least ten times. V usage is TRBV7-6 and J usage is TRBJ2-7; no definite D call. Germline V gene lookup returns CDR1 SGHVS and CDR2 FNYEAQ. Trimming stripped 1 base from V and 2 bases from J, with 6 bases between. CDR3 length equals 13 residues. The chain's CDR3 is CASSLGATYEQYV. As DNA, the CDR3 is TGTGCCAGCAGCTTAGGAGCGACCTACGAGCAGTACGTC.

This clonotype has just a few counts. J is TRBJ2-4 and V is TRBV4-1; D uncertain. Trimming took 0 bases from V and 8 from J, leaving 20 bases between them. The CDR3 covers 17 residues. Germline-derived CDR1 and CDR2 are MGHRA and YSYEKL. The CDR3 region has the DNA TGCGCCAGCAGCCAAGATTCTCCAGGAACTGCCGAGGACATTCAGTACTTC. Translation gives CASSQDSPGTAEDIQYF.

CDR3 residues: CASSLPDGTGPSYEQYF. The CDR3 DNA sequence: TGTGCCAGCAGCTTACCGGACGGGACAGGGCCCTCCTACGAGCAGTACTTC. The V and J genes are TRBV7-2 and TRBJ2-7; 9 nucleotides agree with TRBD1. The CDR3 has 17 amino acids. Germline lookup yields CDR1 SGHTA and CDR2 FQGNSA. V was clipped by 2 bases and J by 0 bases; unmatched bases: 8.

This clonotype was detected a few times. The chain carries TRBV11-2 and TRBJ2-5; 13 bases are shared with TRBD2. In germline, CDR1 is SGHAT, CDR2 FQNNGV. V was pared by 1 base and J by 5 bases, with 10 bases of the junction left unmatched. This CDR3 has 18 amino acids. The CDR3, as DNA: TGTGCCAGCAGCTTAGGGACTAGCGGGGGCCCCCCGAGGGAGACCCAGTACTTC. Its translation is CASSLGTSGGPPRETQYF.

In its sample, this clonotype was seen a few times. V and J are TRBV5-4 and TRBJ2-1, with D perhaps TRBD1 or TRBD2 (5 bases each). Germline V gene lookup returns CDR1 SGHNT and CDR2 YYREEE (reference sequence). This CDR3 region has 11 residues. The V end was cut by 4 bases, the J end by 9 bases, with 8 bases between. The CDR3 loop reads CASSTGPEQFF. CDR3 DNA: TGTGCCAGCAGCACGGGGCCTGAGCAGTTCTTC.

V gene TRBV6-2 or TRBV6-3 combines with J gene TRBJ2-7, with D possibly being TRBD1 (5 bases). Germline V gene data show CDR1 as MNHEY and CDR2 as SVGEGT. V was cut by 2 bases and J by 6 bases, with 14 bases left in between. The CDR3 loop spans 14 amino acids. The chain's CDR3 is CASSYGIWGSEQYV. The DNA for the CDR3 is TGTGCCAGCAGTTACGGGATTTGGGGCTCCGAGCAGTACGTC.

This clonotype came up many times. This chain joins TRBV29-1 and TRBJ1-2; 7 bases fit TRBD1. The CDR3 is 13 amino acids. V was clipped by 4 bases and J by 5 bases; unmatched bases: 7. The germline V gene encodes CDR1 SQVTM and CDR2 ANQGSEA. CDR3 protein: CSVGGGASYGYTF. The CDR3 nucleotides are TGCAGCGTTGGAGGGGGCGCGAGTTATGGCTACACCTTC. Drawing the rest from reference TRBV29-1 and TRBJ1-2, the complete variable domain is SAVISQKPSRDICQRGTSLTIQCQVDSQVTMMFWYRQQPGQSLTLIATANQGSEATYESGFVIDKFPISRPNLTFSTLTVSNMSPEDSSIYLCSVGGGASYGYTFGSGTRLTVV.

This clonotype was seen a few times. The chain links TRBV11-2 to TRBJ2-1, with D uncertain. The length of the CDR3 is 15 residues. Germline CDR1 and CDR2: SGHAT and FQNNGV. V lost 2 bases and J lost 2, with 10 bases in between. CDR3 loop: CASSLSGQTYNEQFF. The CDR3 DNA reads TGTGCCAGCAGCTTAAGTGGGCAAACCTACAATGAGCAGTTCTTC.

This rearrangement joins TRBV14 to TRBJ2-3, with unresolved D. The CDR3 spans 15 residues. In germline, CDR1 is SGHDN, CDR2 FVKESK. Trimming cost V 1 base and J 2 bases, with 10 bases left between them. The CDR3 reads CASSQGPGYTDTQYF. In DNA form, the CDR3 reads TGTGCCAGCAGCCAAGGTCCGGGCTACACAGATACGCAGTATTTT.

The rearrangement joins TRBV29-1 to TRBJ2-3; the D gene is possibly TRBD2 (5 bases). The germline V and J ends were trimmed by 4 bases and 6 bases, with 20 bases remaining between them. CDR1 is SQVTM and CDR2 is ANQGSEA in the germline V gene. The CDR3 has 15 amino acids. The CDR3 loop is CSVAASWGDMDTQYF. CDR3 in DNA: TGCAGCGTTGCAGCTAGCTGGGGAGACATGGATACGCAGTATTTT.

The chain links TRBV7-2 to TRBJ1-2; D remains unclear. The V gene's germline CDR1 is SGHTA and CDR2 FQGNSA. The CDR3 extends over 13 amino acids. Trimming stripped 3 bases from V and 3 bases from J, with 8 bases between. The CDR3 reads CASSFNPDYGYTF. The CDR3, as DNA: TGTGCCAGCAGCTTTAATCCTGACTATGGCTACACCTTC.

The table lists this clonotype with many counts. The rearrangement links TRBV6-2 or TRBV6-3 to TRBJ2-7, with unresolved D. The CDR3 has 13 amino acids. Germline V CDR1 and CDR2: MNHEY, SVGEGT. Trimming removed 2 bases from V and 0 bases from J, with 5 bases in between. The CDR3 DNA sequence: TGTGCCAGCAGTTACGGGGTCTCCTACGAGCAGTACTTC. This translates into CASSYGVSYEQYF.

The sample holds a few counts of this clonotype. J is TRBJ2-7 and V is TRBV4-1; possible D gene TRBD2, 6 bases. From germline, CDR1 is MGHRA and CDR2 YSYEKL. V lost 0 bases and J lost 6, with 15 bases in between. The CDR3 spans 15 residues. CDR3 residues: CASSQEGGPGVEQYF. In DNA, the CDR3 is TGCGCCAGCAGCCAAGAAGGCGGGCCGGGAGTCGAGCAGTACTTC.

The V gene is TRBV1, the J gene TRBJ1-5. TRBV1 is listed as a pseudogene. CDR3 length: 16 residues. The chain's CDR3 is CTSRGPTGRKAQPQHF. In DNA, the CDR3 is TGCACCAGCAGGGGGCCTACGGGCCGCAAGGCTCAGCCCCAGCATTTT.

The CDR3 region has the DNA TGTGCCAGCAGCCAAGTGAAGCGGGGCTACTCTGGGGCCAACGTCCTGACTTTC. It codes for CASSQVKRGYSGANVLTF. The chain employs TRBV3-1 and TRBJ2-6, with 7 positions matching TRBD2. With 1 base clipped from V and 0 bases from J, the junction kept 6 bases outside the gene matches. This CDR3 spans 18 amino acids. Germline CDR1 reads LGHDT; CDR2 reads YNNKEL (reference sequence).